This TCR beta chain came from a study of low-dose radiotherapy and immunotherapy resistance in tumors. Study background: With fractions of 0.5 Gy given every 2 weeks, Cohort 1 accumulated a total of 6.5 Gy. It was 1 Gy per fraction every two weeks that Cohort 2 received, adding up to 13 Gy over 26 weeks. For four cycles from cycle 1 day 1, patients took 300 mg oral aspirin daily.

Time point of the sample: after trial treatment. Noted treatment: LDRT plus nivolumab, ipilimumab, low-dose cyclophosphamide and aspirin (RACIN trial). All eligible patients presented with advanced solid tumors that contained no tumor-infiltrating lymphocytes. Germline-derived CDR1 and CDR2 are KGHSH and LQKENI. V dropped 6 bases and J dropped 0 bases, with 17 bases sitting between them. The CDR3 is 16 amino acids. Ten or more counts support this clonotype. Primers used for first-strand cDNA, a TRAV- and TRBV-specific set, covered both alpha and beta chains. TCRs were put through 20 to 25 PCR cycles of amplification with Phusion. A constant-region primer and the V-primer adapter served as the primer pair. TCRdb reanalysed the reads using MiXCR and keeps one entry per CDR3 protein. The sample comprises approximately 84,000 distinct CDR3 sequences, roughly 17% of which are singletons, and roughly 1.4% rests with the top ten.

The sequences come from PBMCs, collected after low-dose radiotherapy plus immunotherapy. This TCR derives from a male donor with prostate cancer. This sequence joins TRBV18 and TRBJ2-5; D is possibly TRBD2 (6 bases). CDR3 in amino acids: CASSPYRGTYQETQYF. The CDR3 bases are TGTGCCAGCTCCCCCTACCGCGGGACTTACCAAGAGACCCAGTACTTC. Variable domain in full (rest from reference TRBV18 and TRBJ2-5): NAGVMQNPRHLVRRRGQEARLRCSPMKGHSHVYWYRQLPEEGLKFMVYLQKENIIDESGMPKERFSAEFPKEGPSILRIQQVVRGDSAAYFCASSPYRGTYQETQYFGPGTRLLVL.